The TCR beta chain under discussion was sequenced for a study of cytomegalovirus exposure and HLA in healthy donors. Overall study: Earlier findings included nearly 120 million unique TCR beta sequences obtained from about 170 million T cells.

The germline gives CDR1 SGHRS, CDR2 YFSETQ. V lost 5 bases to trimming and J lost 4 bases, with 13 bases between them. This CDR3 is built from 14 residues. The PCR used 60 Vbeta and 13 Jbeta primers. Produced via immunoSEQ multiplex PCR; TCRdb's table is partial and in-frame only. This sample has 200,000 to 250,000 clones, with approximately 78% found just once. Sequenced material: PBMCs. The J gene is TRBJ1-5, the V gene TRBV5-1; perhaps TRBD1 as D (5 bases). This TCR was sampled from a male donor in good health and CMV-seronegative. This CDR3 reads CASSSDGGNQPQHF. The CDR3 bases are TGCGCCAGCAGTTCGGACGGGGGTAATCAGCCCCAGCATTTT.